The next 14 T cell receptor beta chains were all read from a single sample in a study of T cell clonotyping in hematopoietic cell transplantation (dated by TCRdb to the early 2020s). Libraries came from the immunoSEQ multiplex PCR assay. This immuneACCESS table, as held by TCRdb, lists in-frame sequences with V and J called but not all clones. Of the missing ones, under half trace to an unresolved V gene in checked studies; the others have no known cause. This sample gives 13,000 or so clones in total; about 93% of them show up just once. The ten biggest clones cover 1.2% of the sample. The specimen was peripheral blood mononuclear cells. The receptors derive from a man younger than 40 in good health. Some clones in this sample may be carry-over from other donors' samples.

The chain employs TRBV11-2 and TRBJ2-7, with a weak D call TRBD2 (6 bases). Germline values: CDR1 SGHAT, CDR2 FQNNGV. The CDR3 has 14 residues. Trimming took off 5 bases at V and 3 bases at J, with 14 bases between the two ends. DNA for the CDR3: TGTGCCAGCAGCATCGGGACTTCCTACTACGAGCAGTACTTC. This translates into CASSIGTSYYEQYF.

The chain combines TRBV5-6 with TRBJ2-3; 8 positions agree with TRBD2. CDR1 and CDR2 from the germline V gene are SGHDT and YYEEEE. The CDR3 sequence is 17 residues long. Losses at the gene ends were 2 bases for V and 1 base for J; bases not matched to a gene: 9. The chain's CDR3 is CASSLRSGAGGTDTQYF. CDR3 DNA sequence: TGTGCCAGCAGCTTAAGGTCGGGAGCGGGAGGCACAGATACGCAGTATTTT.

The chain couples TRBV2 to TRBJ2-1; no clear D gene. Trimming removed 5 bases at V and 4 bases at J, with 9 bases between. The CDR3 is made up of 13 amino acids. Germline assignment: CDR1 SNHLY and CDR2 FYNNEI. The CDR3 here is CASSNGPYNEQFF. In DNA, the CDR3 is TGTGCCAGCAGTAATGGACCATACAATGAGCAGTTCTTC.

The CDR3 spells CSVLGSYEQYF. CDR3 DNA: TGCAGTGTACTCGGATCCTACGAGCAGTACTTC. The V gene is TRBV20-1, the J gene TRBJ2-7; D not resolved. Germline V gives CDR1 DFQATT, CDR2 SNEGSKA (reference sequence). The ends were cut back, 7 bases at V and 1 base at J, with 8 bases in the middle. CDR3 length equals 11 residues.

This chain joins TRBV27 and TRBJ2-7; no definite D call. CDR1 and CDR2 (germline): MNHEY, SMNVEV (reference sequence). V lost 0 bases and J 4 bases, leaving 4 bases between the germline ends. This CDR3 comprises 12 residues. The CDR3 DNA reads TGTGCCAGCAGTTTATCGGGATACGAGCAGTACTTC. It codes for CASSLSGYEQYF.

The chain carries TRBV5-1 and TRBJ2-7; D assignment may be TRBD1 or TRBD2 (7 bases each). CDR3 length: 15 residues. Germline lookup yields CDR1 SGHRS and CDR2 YFSETQ. Trimming took off 4 bases at V and 1 base at J, with 15 bases between the two ends. The CDR3 region has the DNA TGCGCCAGCAGCCGAGGCCAGGGGGGGTCCTACGAGCAGTACTTC. It codes for CASSRGQGGSYEQYF.

This chain connects TRBV29-1 to TRBJ2-7; 9 bases are shared with TRBD1. J lost 2 bases, V lost 6 bases, and 11 bases had no gene match. This CDR3 comprises 15 residues. The germline V gene encodes CDR1 SQVTM and CDR2 ANQGSEA. DNA of the CDR3: TGCAGCGTCGCAGTAGGGGACAGGGTGACCTACGAGCAGTACTTC. As protein: CSVAVGDRVTYEQYF.

Only one count was recorded for this clone. This rearrangement joins TRBV9 to TRBJ2-5; the D is unclear. Germline assignment: CDR1 SGDLS and CDR2 YYNGEE. CDR3 length: 14 amino acids. V was pared by 0 bases and J by 0 bases, with 6 bases between. The CDR3 sequence: CASSVAWYQETQYF. CDR3 bases: TGTGCCAGCAGCGTAGCCTGGTACCAAGAGACCCAGTACTTC.

The J gene is TRBJ1-1, the V gene TRBV6-1; D might be TRBD1 (6 bases). The V end was cut by 7 bases, the J end by 3 bases, with 12 bases between. The CDR3 is made up of 13 amino acids. Germline values: CDR1 MNHNS, CDR2 SASEGT. The CDR3 DNA is TGTGCCAGCAAACAGGGATCGGACACTGAAGCTTTCTTT. Translating it yields CASKQGSDTEAFF.

V gene TRBV2 combines with J gene TRBJ1-2, with 12 bases identical to TRBD1. The CDR3 spans 16 residues. Trimming took 2 bases from V and 5 from J; bases not matched to a gene: 6. Germline lookup yields CDR1 SNHLY and CDR2 FYNNEI. This chain's CDR3 is CASSELTGQGAYGYTF. In DNA, the CDR3 is TGTGCCAGCAGTGAACTTACGGGACAGGGGGCTTATGGCTACACCTTC.

The gene calls are TRBV5-6 and TRBJ1-2; D perhaps matches TRBD1 (5 bases). The CDR3 totals 14 residues. The V end lost 1 base, the J end lost 1 base, and 8 bases lay between the germline ends. Germline CDR1 and CDR2: SGHDT and YYEEEE. The CDR3 DNA reads TGTGCCAGCAGCTTGAGACAGCTTAACTATGGCTACACCTTC. Protein: CASSLRQLNYGYTF.

This clone was found a few times. The gene calls are TRBV30 and TRBJ2-2; a possible D gene is TRBD2 (5 bases). The CDR3 extends over 16 amino acids. V was clipped by 4 bases and J by 3 bases, with 18 bases between them. Germline V gene lookup returns CDR1 GTSNPN and CDR2 SVGIG (reference sequence). CDR3 coding DNA: TGTGCCTGGACCGGAAGTCGACTACGGGACACCGGGGAGCTGTTTTTT. Translated, it gives CAWTGSRLRDTGELFF.

V usage is TRBV19 and J usage is TRBJ1-5, with D possibly TRBD1 on 6 matching bases. The CDR3 loop spans 16 amino acids. Per germline, CDR1 LNHDA and CDR2 SQIVND (reference sequence). V was clipped by 7 bases and J by 5 bases, with 21 bases between them. In DNA, the CDR3 is TGTGCCAGTATATGGGGAGGGGGTCGAAGGGATCAGCCCCAGCATTTT. Protein: CASIWGGGRRDQPQHF.

This clone was seen a handful of times. This chain links TRBV5-6 with TRBJ1-2, with 7 bases aligning to TRBD1. Germline CDR1 SGHDT, CDR2 YYEEEE. The ends lost 2 bases at V and 6 bases at J; junction bases unmatched: 10. The CDR3 totals 15 residues. CDR3 loop: CASSFPEDRRNGYTF. The CDR3 DNA reads as TGTGCCAGCAGCTTTCCTGAGGACAGGAGAAATGGCTACACCTTC.